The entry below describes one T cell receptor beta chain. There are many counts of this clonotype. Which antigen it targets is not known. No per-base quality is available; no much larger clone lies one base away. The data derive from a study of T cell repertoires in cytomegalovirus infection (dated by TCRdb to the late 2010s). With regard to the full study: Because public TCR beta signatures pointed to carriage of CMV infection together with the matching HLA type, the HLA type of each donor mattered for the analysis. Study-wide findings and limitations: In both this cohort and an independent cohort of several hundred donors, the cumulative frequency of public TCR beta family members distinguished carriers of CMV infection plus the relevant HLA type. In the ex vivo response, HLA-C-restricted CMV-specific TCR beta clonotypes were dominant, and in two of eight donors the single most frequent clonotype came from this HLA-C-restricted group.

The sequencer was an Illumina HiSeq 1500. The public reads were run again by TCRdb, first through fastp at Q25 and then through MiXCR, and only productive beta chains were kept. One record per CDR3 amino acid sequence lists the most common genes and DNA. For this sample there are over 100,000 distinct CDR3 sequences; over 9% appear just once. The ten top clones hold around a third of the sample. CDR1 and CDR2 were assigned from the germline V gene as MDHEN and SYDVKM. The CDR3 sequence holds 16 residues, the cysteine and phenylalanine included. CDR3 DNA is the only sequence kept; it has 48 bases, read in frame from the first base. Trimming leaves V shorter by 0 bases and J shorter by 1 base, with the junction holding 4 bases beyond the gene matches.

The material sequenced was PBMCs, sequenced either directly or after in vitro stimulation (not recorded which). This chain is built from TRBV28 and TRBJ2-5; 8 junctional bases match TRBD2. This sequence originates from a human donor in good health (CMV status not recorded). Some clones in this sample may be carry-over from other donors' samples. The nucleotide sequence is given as TGTGCCAGCAGTTTATGGGCTAGCGGGCCCCAAGAGACCCAGTACTTC. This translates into CASSLWASGPQETQYF.